The source of this T cell receptor (beta chain) is a study of glioma-infiltrating T cells. Study-level points and caveats: Above-expected tissue-blood divergence occurred in all gliomas, most in low-grade ones.

Amplification of TCR alpha and beta CDR3 regions from RNA used iRepertoire nested multiplex PCR. TCRdb re-called the multiplex PCR reads through MiXCR, storing one row per CDR3 protein. The repertoire holds approximately 120,000 distinct CDR3 sequences, approximately 25% seen once, with 12% to 15% in the top ten. This clonotype was recorded at least ten times. Its target is unknown. Sample: glioma tissue, nonneoplastic brain tissue, or PBMCs (not recorded which). The sequence derives from a human donor with low-grade glioma or glioblastoma, undergoing nonglioma brain surgery, or in good health (not recorded which).

This chain's CDR3 is CASSLFRANYGYTF. The CDR3 nucleotides are TGTGCCAGCAGCTTATTCAGAGCTAACTATGGCTACACCTTC. The chain joins TRBV7-9 to TRBJ1-2; D is ambiguous. V was clipped by 2 bases and J by 0 bases, with 7 bases between them. The CDR3 runs 14 residues. Germline V gene lookup returns CDR1 SEHNR and CDR2 FQNEAQ (reference sequence).